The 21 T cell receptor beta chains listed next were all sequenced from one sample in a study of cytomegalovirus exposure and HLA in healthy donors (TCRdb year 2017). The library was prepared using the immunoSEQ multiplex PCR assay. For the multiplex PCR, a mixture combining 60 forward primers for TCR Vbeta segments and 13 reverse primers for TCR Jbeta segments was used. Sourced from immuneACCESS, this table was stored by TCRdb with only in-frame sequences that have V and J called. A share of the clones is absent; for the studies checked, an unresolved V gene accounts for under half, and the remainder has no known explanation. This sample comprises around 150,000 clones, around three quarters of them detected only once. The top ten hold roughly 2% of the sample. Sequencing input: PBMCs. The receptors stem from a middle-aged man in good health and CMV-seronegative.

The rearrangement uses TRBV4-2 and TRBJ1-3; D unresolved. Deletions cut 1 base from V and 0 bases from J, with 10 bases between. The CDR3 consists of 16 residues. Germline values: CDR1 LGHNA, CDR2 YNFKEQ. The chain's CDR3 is CASSQGAAFSGNTIYF. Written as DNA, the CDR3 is TGTGCCAGCAGCCAAGGGGCAGCCTTCTCTGGAAACACCATATATTTT.

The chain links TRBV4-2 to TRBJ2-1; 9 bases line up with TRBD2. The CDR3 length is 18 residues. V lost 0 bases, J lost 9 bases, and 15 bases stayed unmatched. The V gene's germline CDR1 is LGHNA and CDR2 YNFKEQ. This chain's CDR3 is CASSQDSPGRGGRGEQFF. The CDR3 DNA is TGTGCCAGCAGCCAAGATAGCCCCGGGCGGGGGGGCCGTGGTGAGCAGTTCTTC.

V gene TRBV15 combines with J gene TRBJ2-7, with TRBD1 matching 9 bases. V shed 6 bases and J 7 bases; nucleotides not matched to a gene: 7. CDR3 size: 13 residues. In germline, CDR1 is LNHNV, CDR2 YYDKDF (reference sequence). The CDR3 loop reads CATRRDRVGEQYF. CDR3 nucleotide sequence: TGTGCCACCAGGAGGGACAGGGTGGGGGAGCAGTACTTC.

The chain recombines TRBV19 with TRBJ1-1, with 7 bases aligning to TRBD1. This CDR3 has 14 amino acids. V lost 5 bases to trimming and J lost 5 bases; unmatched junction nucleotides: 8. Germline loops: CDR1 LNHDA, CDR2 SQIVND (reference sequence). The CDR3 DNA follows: TGTGCCAGTAGTGCGACAGGGCGGTGGACTGAAGCTTTCTTT. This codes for CASSATGRWTEAFF. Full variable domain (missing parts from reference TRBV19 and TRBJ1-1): DGGITQSPKYLFRKEGQNVTLSCEQNLNHDAMYWYRQDPGQGLRLIYYSQIVNDFQKGDIAEGYSVSREKKESFPLTVTSAQKNPTAFYLCASSATGRWTEAFFGQGTRLTVV.

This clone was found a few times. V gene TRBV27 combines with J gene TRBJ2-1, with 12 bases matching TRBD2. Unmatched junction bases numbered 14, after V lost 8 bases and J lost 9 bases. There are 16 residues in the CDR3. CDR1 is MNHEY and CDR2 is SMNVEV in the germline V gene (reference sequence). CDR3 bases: TGTGCCAGCGGGACTGCCGGACTAGCGGGGTGGGGTGAGCAGTTCTTC. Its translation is CASGTAGLAGWGEQFF.

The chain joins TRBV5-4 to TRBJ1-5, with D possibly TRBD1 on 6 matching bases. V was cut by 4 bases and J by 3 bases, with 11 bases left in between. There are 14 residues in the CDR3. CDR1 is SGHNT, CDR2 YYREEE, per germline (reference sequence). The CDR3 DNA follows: TGTGCCAGCAGCCAACAGGGATTCAATCAGCCCCAGCATTTT. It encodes CASSQQGFNQPQHF.

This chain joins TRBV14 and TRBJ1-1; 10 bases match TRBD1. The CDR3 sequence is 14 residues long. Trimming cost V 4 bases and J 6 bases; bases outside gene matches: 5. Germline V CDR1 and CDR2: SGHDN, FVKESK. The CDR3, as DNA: TGTGCCAGCAGCCGGGACAGGGGATTGGCTGAAGCTTTCTTT. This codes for CASSRDRGLAEAFF.

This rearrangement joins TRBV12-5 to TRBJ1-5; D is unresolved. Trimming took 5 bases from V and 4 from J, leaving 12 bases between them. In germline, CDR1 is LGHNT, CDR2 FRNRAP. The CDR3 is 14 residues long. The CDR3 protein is CASGGSRGNQPQHF. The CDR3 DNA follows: TGTGCTAGTGGTGGATCCCGGGGAAATCAGCCCCAGCATTTT.

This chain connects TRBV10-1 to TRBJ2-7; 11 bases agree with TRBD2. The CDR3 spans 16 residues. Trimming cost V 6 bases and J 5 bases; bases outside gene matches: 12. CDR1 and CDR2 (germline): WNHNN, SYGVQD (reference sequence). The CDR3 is CASSQLPLAGVNEQYF. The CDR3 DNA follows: TGCGCCAGCAGCCAACTCCCACTAGCGGGAGTAAACGAGCAGTACTTC.

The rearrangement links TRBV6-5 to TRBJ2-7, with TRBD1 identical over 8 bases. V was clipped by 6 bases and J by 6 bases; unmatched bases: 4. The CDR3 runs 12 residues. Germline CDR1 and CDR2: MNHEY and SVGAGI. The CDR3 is CASSLTGGEQYF. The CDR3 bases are TGTGCCAGCAGCCTCACAGGGGGCGAGCAGTACTTC.

CDR3 sequence: CASSLRQGAIPETQYF. The CDR3 bases are TGTGCCAGCAGCCTGAGACAGGGGGCTATACCGGAGACCCAGTACTTC. The chain has TRBV7-2 and TRBJ2-5; 10 bases fit TRBD1. The J segment lost 5 bases and the V segment lost 5 bases, leaving 11 bases of the junction unmatched. CDR1 and CDR2 from the germline V gene are SGHTA and FQGNSA. The CDR3 totals 16 residues.

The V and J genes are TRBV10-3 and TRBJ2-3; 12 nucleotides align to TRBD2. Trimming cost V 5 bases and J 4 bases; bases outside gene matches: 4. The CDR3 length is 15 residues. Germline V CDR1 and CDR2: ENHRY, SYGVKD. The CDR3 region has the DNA TGTGCCATCAGTAGACTAGCGGGGGACTCAGATACGCAGTATTTT. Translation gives CAISRLAGDSDTQYF.

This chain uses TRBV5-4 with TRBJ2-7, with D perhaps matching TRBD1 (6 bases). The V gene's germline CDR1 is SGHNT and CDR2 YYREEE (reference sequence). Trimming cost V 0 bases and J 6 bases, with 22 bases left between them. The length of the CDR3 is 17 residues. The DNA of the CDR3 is TGTGCCAGCAGCTTGGGAGGGGCGCAACAGGGAAGACGCGAGCAGTACTTC. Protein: CASSLGGAQQGRREQYF. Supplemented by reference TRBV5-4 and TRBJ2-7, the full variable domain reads ETGVTQSPTHLIKTRGQQVTLRCSSQSGHNTVSWYQQALGQGPQFIFQYYREEENGRGNFPPRFSGLQFPNYSSELNVNALELDDSALYLCASSLGGAQQGRREQYFGPGTRLTVT.

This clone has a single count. The CDR3: CASSFVTEAFF. DNA for the CDR3: TGTGCCAGCAGCTTCGTCACAGAAGCTTTCTTT. The chain couples TRBV5-8 to TRBJ1-1; D gene uncertain. Germline lookup yields CDR1 SGHTS and CDR2 YDEGEE. V dropped 2 bases and J dropped 8 bases, with 7 bases sitting between them. The CDR3 loop spans 11 amino acids.

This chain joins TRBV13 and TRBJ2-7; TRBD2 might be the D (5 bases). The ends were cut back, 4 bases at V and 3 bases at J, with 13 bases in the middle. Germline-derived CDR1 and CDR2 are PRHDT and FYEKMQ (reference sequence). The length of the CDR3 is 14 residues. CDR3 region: CASSSRRDYYEQYF. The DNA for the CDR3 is TGTGCCAGCAGCTCCCGACGGGATTACTACGAGCAGTACTTC. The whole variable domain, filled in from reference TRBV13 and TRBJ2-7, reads AAGVIQSPRHLIKEKRETATLKCYPIPRHDTVYWYQQGPGQDPQFLISFYEKMQSDKGSIPDRFSAQQFSDYHSELNMSSLELGDSALYFCASSSRRDYYEQYFGPGTRLTVT.

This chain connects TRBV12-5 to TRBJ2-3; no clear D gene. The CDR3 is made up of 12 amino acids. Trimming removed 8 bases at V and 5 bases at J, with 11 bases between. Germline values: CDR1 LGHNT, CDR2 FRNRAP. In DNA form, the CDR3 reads TGTGCTAGTTTAGCCGTCGGAGATACGCAGTATTTT. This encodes CASLAVGDTQYF.

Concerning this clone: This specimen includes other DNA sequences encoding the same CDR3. As DNA, the CDR3 is TGTGCCAGCAGCGTAGAAGGGGGCACTGAAGCTTTCTTT. This translates into CASSVEGGTEAFF. The chain couples TRBV9 to TRBJ1-1, with D maybe TRBD1 (6 bases). This CDR3 spans 13 amino acids. Germline CDR1 SGDLS, CDR2 YYNGEE. Between the trimmed V and J ends, which lost 0 bases and 4 bases, there was a span of 7 bases. Combining the CDR3 with reference TRBV9 and TRBJ1-1 gives the whole variable domain DSGVTQTPKHLITATGQRVTLRCSPRSGDLSVYWYQQSLDQGLQFLIQYYNGEERAKGNILERFSAQQFPDLHSELNLSSLELGDSALYFCASSVEGGTEAFFGQGTRLTVV.

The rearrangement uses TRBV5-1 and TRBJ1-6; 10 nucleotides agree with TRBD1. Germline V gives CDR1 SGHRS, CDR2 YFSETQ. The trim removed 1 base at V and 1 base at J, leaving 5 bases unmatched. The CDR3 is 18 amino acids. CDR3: CASSLRRQGASYNSPLHF. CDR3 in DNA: TGCGCCAGCAGCTTGAGAAGACAGGGGGCTTCCTATAATTCACCCCTCCACTTT.

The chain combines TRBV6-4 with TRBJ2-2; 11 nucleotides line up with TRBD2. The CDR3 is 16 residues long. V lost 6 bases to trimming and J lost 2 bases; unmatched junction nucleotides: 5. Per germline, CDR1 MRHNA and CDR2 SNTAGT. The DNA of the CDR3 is TGTGCCAGCAGAGCCCTAGCGGGGGGTAACACCGGGGAGCTGTTTTTT. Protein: CASRALAGGNTGELFF.

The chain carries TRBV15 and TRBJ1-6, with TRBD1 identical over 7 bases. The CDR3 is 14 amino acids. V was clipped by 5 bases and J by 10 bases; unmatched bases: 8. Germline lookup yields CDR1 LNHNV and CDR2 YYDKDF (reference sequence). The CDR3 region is CATSAGGLGSPLHF. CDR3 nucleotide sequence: TGTGCCACCAGCGCAGGGGGTTTAGGGTCACCCCTCCACTTT.

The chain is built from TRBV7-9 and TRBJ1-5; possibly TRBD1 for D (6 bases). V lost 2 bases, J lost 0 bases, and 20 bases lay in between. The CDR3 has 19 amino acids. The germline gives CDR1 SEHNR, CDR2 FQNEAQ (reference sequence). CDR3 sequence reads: CASSLYGGEGGNSNQPQHF. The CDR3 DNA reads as TGTGCCAGCAGCTTATATGGGGGGGAGGGGGGTAATAGCAATCAGCCCCAGCATTTT. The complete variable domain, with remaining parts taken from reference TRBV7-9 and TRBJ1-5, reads DTGVSQNPRHKITKRGQNVTFRCDPISEHNRLYWYRQTLGQGPEFLTYFQNEAQLEKSRLLSDRFSAERPKGSFSTLEIQRTEQGDSAMYLCASSLYGGEGGNSNQPQHFGDGTRLSIL.